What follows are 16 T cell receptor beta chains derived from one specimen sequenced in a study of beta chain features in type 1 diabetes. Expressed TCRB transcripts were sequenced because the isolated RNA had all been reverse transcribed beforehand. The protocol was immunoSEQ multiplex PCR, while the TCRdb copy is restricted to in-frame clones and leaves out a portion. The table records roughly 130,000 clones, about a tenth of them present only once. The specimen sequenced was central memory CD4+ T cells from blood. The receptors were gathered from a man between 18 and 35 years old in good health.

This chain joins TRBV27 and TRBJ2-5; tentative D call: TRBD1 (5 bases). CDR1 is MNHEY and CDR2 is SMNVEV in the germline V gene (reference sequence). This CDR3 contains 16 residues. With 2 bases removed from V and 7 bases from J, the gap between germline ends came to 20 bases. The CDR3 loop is CASSLTPGLGRWTQYF. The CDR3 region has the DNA TGTGCCAGCAGTTTAACCCCAGGGCTGGGCCGCTGGACCCAGTACTTC.

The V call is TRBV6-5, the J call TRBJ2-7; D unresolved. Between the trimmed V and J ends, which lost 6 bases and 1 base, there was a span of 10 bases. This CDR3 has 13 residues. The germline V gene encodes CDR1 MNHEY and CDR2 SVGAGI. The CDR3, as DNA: TGTGCCAGCAGGAAGGCAGGTTCCTACGAGCAGTACTTC. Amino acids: CASRKAGSYEQYF.

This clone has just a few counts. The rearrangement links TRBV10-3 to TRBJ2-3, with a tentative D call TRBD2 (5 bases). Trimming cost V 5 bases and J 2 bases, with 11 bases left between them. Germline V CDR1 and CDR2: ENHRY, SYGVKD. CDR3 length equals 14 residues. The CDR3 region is CAISRGKITDTQYF. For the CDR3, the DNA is TGTGCCATCAGTCGAGGGAAAATCACAGATACGCAGTATTTT.

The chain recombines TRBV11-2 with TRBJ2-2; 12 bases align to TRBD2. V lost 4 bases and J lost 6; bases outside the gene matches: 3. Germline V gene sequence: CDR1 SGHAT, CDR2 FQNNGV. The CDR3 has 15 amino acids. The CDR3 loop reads CASSSGLAGPGELFF. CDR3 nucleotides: TGTGCCAGCAGCTCCGGACTAGCGGGGCCCGGGGAGCTGTTTTTT.

This CDR3 is CASTRKGSGADTQYF. CDR3 nucleotides: TGTGCCAGCACCCGCAAGGGATCCGGGGCAGATACGCAGTATTTT. The rearrangement joins TRBV2 to TRBJ2-3, with TRBD2 as a possible D gene (5 bases). The CDR3 spans 15 residues. Germline V CDR1 and CDR2: SNHLY, FYNNEI. The V end lost 7 bases, the J end lost 4 bases, and 18 bases lay between the germline ends.

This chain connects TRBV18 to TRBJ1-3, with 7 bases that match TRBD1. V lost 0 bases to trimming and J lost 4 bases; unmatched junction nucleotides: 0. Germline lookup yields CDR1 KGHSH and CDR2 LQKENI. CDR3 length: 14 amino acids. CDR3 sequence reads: CASSPPGQGNTIYF. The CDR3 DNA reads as TGTGCCAGCTCACCACCGGGACAGGGAAACACCATATATTTT.

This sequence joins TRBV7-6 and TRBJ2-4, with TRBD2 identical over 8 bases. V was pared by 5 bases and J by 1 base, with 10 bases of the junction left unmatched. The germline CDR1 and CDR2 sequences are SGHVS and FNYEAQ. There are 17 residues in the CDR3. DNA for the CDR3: TGTGCCAGCAGCCCGTCCATCGGCGGGGGGGCCAAAAACATTCAGTACTTC. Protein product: CASSPSIGGGAKNIQYF.

The CDR3 DNA reads TGTGCCAGCAGCCCCTGGGACAGGGAGTATTATGGCTACACCTTC. It encodes CASSPWDREYYGYTF. The V gene is TRBV6-5, the J gene TRBJ1-2; 9 bases map to TRBD1. V lost 6 bases and J lost 5; bases outside the gene matches: 10. Germline values: CDR1 MNHEY, CDR2 SVGAGI. The CDR3 has 15 residues.

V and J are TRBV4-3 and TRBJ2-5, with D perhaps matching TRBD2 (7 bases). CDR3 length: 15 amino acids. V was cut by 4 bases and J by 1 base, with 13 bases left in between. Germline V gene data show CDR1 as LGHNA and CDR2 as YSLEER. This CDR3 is CASSLGGGIQETQYF. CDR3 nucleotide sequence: TGCGCCAGCAGCCTGGGCGGGGGCATCCAAGAGACCCAGTACTTC.

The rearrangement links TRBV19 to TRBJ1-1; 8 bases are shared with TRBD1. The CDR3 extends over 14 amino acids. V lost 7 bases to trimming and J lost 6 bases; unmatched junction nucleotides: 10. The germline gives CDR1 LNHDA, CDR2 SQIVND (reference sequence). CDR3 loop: CASTWTGRMSEAFF. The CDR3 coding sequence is TGTGCCAGTACCTGGACAGGGAGGATGTCTGAAGCTTTCTTT.

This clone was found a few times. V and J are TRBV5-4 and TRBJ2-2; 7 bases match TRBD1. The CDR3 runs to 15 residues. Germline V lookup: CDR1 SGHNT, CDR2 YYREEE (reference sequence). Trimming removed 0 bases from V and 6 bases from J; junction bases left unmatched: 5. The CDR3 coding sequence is TGTGCCAGCAGCTTGGGTAGGGGGCGTGCCGGGGAGCTGTTTTTT. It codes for CASSLGRGRAGELFF.

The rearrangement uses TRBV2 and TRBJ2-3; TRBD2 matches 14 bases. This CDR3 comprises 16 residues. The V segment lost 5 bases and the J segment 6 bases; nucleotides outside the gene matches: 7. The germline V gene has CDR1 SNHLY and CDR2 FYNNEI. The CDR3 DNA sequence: TGTGCCAGCAGTAGGACTAGCGGGGGGCACGCGGATACGCAGTATTTT. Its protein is CASSRTSGGHADTQYF.

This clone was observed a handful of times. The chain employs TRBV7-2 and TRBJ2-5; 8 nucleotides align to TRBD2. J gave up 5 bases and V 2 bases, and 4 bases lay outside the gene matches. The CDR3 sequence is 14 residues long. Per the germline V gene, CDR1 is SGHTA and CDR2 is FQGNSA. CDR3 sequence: CASSLYGGAETQYF. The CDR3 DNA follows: TGTGCCAGCAGCTTATACGGGGGGGCGGAGACCCAGTACTTC. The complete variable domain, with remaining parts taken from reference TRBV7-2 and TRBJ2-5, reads GAGVSQSPSNKVTEKGKDVELRCDPISGHTALYWYRQSLGQGLEFLIYFQGNSAPDKSGLPSDRFSAERTGGSVSTLTIQRTQQEDSAVYLCASSLYGGAETQYFGPGTRLLVL.

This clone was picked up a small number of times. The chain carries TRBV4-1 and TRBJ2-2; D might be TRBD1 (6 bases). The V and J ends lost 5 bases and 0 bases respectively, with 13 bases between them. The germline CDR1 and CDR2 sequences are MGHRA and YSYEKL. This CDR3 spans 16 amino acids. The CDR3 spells CASSYMGQPNTGELFF. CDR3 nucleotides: TGCGCCAGCAGCTACATGGGACAACCGAACACCGGGGAGCTGTTTTTT.

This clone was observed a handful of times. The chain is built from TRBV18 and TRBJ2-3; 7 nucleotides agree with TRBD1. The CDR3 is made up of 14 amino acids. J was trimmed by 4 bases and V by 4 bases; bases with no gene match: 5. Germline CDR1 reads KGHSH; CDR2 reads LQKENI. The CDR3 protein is CASSRYRGPDTQYF. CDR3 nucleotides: TGTGCCAGCTCACGCTACAGGGGCCCAGATACGCAGTATTTT.

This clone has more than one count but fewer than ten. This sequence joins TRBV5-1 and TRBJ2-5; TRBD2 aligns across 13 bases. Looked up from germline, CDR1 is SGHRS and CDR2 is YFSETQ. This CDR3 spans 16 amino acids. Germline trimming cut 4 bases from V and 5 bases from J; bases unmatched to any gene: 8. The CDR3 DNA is TGCGCCAGCAGCGGGGGACTAGCGGGGACAAGGGAGACCCAGTACTTC. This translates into CASSGGLAGTRETQYF.